This TCR beta chain was observed in a study of CD8 T cells in ankylosing spondylitis. Comments on this clonotype: Its specificity is unknown.

TCRdb itself ran the 5' RACE reads through MiXCR, one entry per CDR3 protein. The data show about 800,000 distinct CDR3 sequences, with 12% seen just once and 0.51% held by the top ten. Study-wide points: Among TCR beta sequences, a motif of about 8 highly homologous variants appeared characteristic of ankylosing spondylitis blood.

The trim removed 3 bases at V and 5 bases at J, leaving 21 bases unmatched. The CDR3 loop spans 20 amino acids. Germline CDR1 reads KGHSH; CDR2 reads LQKENI. The material sequenced was blood, either unsorted or a sorted T cell fraction (not recorded which). The clonotype originates from a male donor with ankylosing spondylitis. The rearrangement links TRBV18 to TRBJ2-1, with TRBD1 identical over 8 bases. The CDR3 nucleotides are TGTGCCAGCTCACCGTGGTCCAGGACAGCCGGACAGGGCCCCCACAATGAGCAGTTCTTC. Translating it yields CASSPWSRTAGQGPHNEQFF.